This TCR beta chain was sequenced in a study of T cells in Graves' hyperthyroidism and ophthalmopathy (dated by TCRdb to between 2019 and 2020). Looking at the study overall: Peripheral blood samples were taken at initial diagnosis, before any treatment was given. The paper describes TCR Vbeta CDR3 sequencing of 120 to 150 peripheral blood samples, made up of around 41 ophthalmopathy patients, around 78 hyperthyroidism patients and 17 progressor patients. In addition, the study compared T-cell repertoires in thyroid tissue and in blood from roughly six Graves' hyperthyroidism patients. To identify TCR V-J signatures that set the groups apart, the researchers used a discovery cohort of approximately 98 patients, made up of 43 with Graves' ophthalmopathy and about 59 with stable Graves' hyperthyroidism. Following sampling, methimazole starting at 30 mg daily was given to hyperthyroidism patients, and high-dose intravenous methylprednisolone was given to ophthalmopathy patients. An independent validation cohort of some 18 hyperthyroidism patients and about 16 patients who later progressed to ophthalmopathy tested prospective prediction of ophthalmopathy. The 75 to 100 discovery patients were randomly split 7:3 into training and test sets. The full study reports these points: Most expanded thyroid clonotypes (frequency above 0.001) were also found in blood, which suggests that blood repertoires may mirror thyroid immune responses. Ophthalmopathy was separated from stable hyperthyroidism by a 13 V-J signature model, with 85% to 90% sensitivity and about 84% specificity obtained in cross-validation and 80%/75% obtained in testing. Sample size was not statistically predetermined, and investigators were not blinded to group allocation. In validation, the model predicted progression to ophthalmopathy with roughly 70% sensitivity and 72.22% specificity, a median of about six months before onset.

The TCR beta CDR3 regions were amplified from RNA transcripts. For the first round of RT-PCR on the TCR CDR3, the HTBI primer set was used together with the Qiagen OneStep RT-PCR kit. The libraries were constructed in a second round of multiplex PCR and then size-selected and purified. Libraries were sequenced paired-end with 100 bp reads on an Illumina HiSeq2000. The published analysis was carried out like this. SOAPnuke was used to process the raw data, throwing out any read that contained adapters or uncalled bases, had a mean Phred below 15, or lacked an exact constant-primer or identifier match. High-quality paired reads were merged with COPE v1.2.5, and unique nucleotide sequences were defined as clonotypes. MiTCR v1.1 was used to align the clonotypes against IMGT TRBV, TRBD and TRBJ reference segments. Analysis was restricted to V-J combinations with a frequency above 0.0001, which covered roughly 99% of repertoires. A TCS score was defined as the ratio between F50 (clonal expansion) and ExV (chaos), using BLOSUM62-based TCRdist between CDR3 peptides within each V-J. Welch's t-statistics and random forest reduced just over 500 V-J features to 10 to 15, which were used in a naive Bayes classifier (R e1071). TCRdb took the public reads, trimmed them with fastp at Q25, ran MiXCR for clone calling and kept in-frame beta chains. Each entry merges the rows of one CDR3 protein and shows their most common DNA and genes. The V and J calls and clone size are TCRdb's, not the authors'. The sample table records around 690,000 distinct CDR3 sequences; approximately 15% of these occur just once. The top ten hold roughly 16% of the sample.

Graves' hyperthyroidism was defined as stable when no progression to ophthalmopathy occurred over 18 months of follow-up. Hyperthyroidism patients were newly diagnosed, with disease duration under 2 months, and aged 18 to 65 years. Any patient with an uncontrolled infection, another autoimmune disease, pregnancy or lactation was excluded. Clinical symptoms, serum thyroxine and TRAb, thyroid ultrasound, and orbital computed tomography formed the basis for the diagnoses. PBMCs were separated from 10 ml of fresh peripheral blood using Ficoll-Paque density gradient centrifugation. Total RNA was extracted with Trizol reagent, and quality was checked on an Agilent 2100 Bioanalyzer. This clonotype was observed a few times. Its antigen remains unidentified. No much larger clone is present one base from it, and per-base qualities are unavailable. For this chain, trimming is 1 base at the V end and 9 bases at the J end, and the number of junction bases without a gene match is 3. The cysteine opens and the phenylalanine closes a CDR3 of 13 amino acids. The sequence is cut down to CDR3 DNA, 39 bases in frame from base 1. CDR1 and CDR2, per the germline V gene, are MDHEN and SYDVKM.

This clonotype originated in a man aged 50 or older with Graves' hyperthyroidism. The sequenced sample was blood. The chain employs TRBV28 and TRBJ2-1, with 7 middle bases fitting TRBD2. Here the CDR3 is given as CASSLYSSGEQFF. The nucleotide sequence is TGTGCCAGCAGTTTATATTCTAGCGGTGAGCAGTTCTTC.